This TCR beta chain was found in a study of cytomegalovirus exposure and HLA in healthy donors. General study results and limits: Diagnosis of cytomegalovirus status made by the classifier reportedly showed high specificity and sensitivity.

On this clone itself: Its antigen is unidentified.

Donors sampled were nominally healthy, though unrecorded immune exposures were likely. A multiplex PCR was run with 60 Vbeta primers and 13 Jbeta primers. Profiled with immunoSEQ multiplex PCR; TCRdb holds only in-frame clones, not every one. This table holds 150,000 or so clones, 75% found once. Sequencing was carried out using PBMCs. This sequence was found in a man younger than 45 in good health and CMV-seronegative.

The CDR3 loop is CASSLQGLGAYEQYF. CDR3 DNA sequence: TGTGCCAGCAGCCTACAGGGGCTAGGTGCCTACGAGCAGTACTTC. V is TRBV28 and J is TRBJ2-7; 7 bases agree with TRBD1. The germline V gene has CDR1 MDHEN and CDR2 SYDVKM. This CDR3 comprises 15 residues. V lost 6 bases and J lost 2; bases outside the gene matches: 10.